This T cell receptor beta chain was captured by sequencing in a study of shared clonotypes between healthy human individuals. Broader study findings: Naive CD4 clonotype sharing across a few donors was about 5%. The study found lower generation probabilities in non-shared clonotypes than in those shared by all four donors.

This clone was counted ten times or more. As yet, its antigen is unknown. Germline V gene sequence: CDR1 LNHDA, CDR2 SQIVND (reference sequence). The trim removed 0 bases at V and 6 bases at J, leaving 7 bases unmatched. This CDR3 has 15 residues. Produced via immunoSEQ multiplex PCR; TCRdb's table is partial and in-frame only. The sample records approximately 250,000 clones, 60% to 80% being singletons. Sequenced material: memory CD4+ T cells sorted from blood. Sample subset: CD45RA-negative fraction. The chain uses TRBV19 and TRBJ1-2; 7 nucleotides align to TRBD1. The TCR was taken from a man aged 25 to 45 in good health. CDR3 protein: CASSIDRQGFDGYTF. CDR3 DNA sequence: TGTGCCAGTAGTATAGATCGACAGGGTTTCGATGGCTACACCTTC.